The 20 T cell receptor beta chains reported below all come from one sample, sequenced in a study of PD-L1 blockade in urothelial cancer. The method was immunoSEQ multiplex PCR; TCRdb's version includes in-frame clones alone and lacks a portion of them. The sample holds 35,000 to 45,000 clones, around 89% seen once. Material: PBMCs, obtained around atezolizumab (anti-PD-L1) treatment. The receptor set was obtained from a woman between 55 and 75 years old with urothelial cancer.

The rearrangement links TRBV11-2 to TRBJ2-7; perhaps TRBD2 as D (5 bases). Germline-derived CDR1 and CDR2 are SGHAT and FQNNGV. V was clipped by 4 bases and J by 2 bases, with 15 bases between them. This CDR3 comprises 15 residues. DNA for the CDR3: TGTGCCAGCAGCTACTCACAGCGAGGGACCTACGAGCAGTACTTC. As protein: CASSYSQRGTYEQYF.

The chain is built from TRBV10-1 and TRBJ2-1; TRBD1 agrees at 11 bases. Trimming cost V 5 bases and J 9 bases; bases outside gene matches: 6. CDR3 size: 14 residues. Germline V gene sequence: CDR1 WNHNN, CDR2 SYGVQD (reference sequence). CDR3 sequence reads: CASSKGQGVFEQFF. The CDR3 nucleotides are TGCGCCAGCAGTAAGGGACAGGGGGTGTTTGAGCAGTTCTTC.

The chain uses TRBV12-5 and TRBJ2-3, with TRBD2 matching 9 bases. This CDR3 region has 14 residues. Germline lookup yields CDR1 LGHNT and CDR2 FRNRAP. Trimming at V came to 6 bases and at J to 2 bases, leaving 3 bases not matched to a gene. This CDR3 is CASGLAGVTDTQYF. In DNA form, the CDR3 reads TGTGCTAGTGGCTTAGCGGGGGTCACAGATACGCAGTATTTT.

V usage is TRBV10-2 and J usage is TRBJ2-1; tentative D call: TRBD1 (6 bases). The CDR3 is 16 residues long. Germline V CDR1 and CDR2: WSHSY, SAAADI. V was pared by 7 bases and J by 4 bases, with 20 bases between. DNA of the CDR3: TGCGCCAGCAATGACTTAGGGGGTTCCCCTTACAATGAGCAGTTCTTC. Its protein product is CASNDLGGSPYNEQFF.

In its sample, this clone was seen once. The chain links TRBV6-1 to TRBJ1-1; maybe TRBD1 (6 bases). Trimming pared 2 bases from V and 0 bases from J, leaving 10 bases between. The CDR3 runs 15 residues. The germline gives CDR1 MNHNS, CDR2 SASEGT. The CDR3 region is CASSETQGLNTEAFF. The DNA of the CDR3 is TGTGCCAGCAGTGAAACCCAGGGGCTGAACACTGAAGCTTTCTTT.

The chain joins TRBV7-2 to TRBJ2-3, with 7 bases matching TRBD2. The CDR3 sequence is 15 residues long. J lost 0 bases, V lost 5 bases, and 5 bases had no gene match. Germline V gene sequence: CDR1 SGHTA, CDR2 FQGNSA. Written as DNA, the CDR3 is TGTGCCAGCAGCACGCGGGGGACTAGCACAGATACGCAGTATTTT. As protein: CASSTRGTSTDTQYF.

This clone ranks as medium-sized. The rearrangement links TRBV5-6 to TRBJ1-4; TRBD1 agrees at 9 bases. This CDR3 contains 15 residues. Losses at the gene ends were 4 bases for V and 5 bases for J; bases not matched to a gene: 6. Germline values: CDR1 SGHDT, CDR2 YYEEEE. CDR3: CASSPGQGMNEKLFF. CDR3 in DNA: TGTGCCAGCAGCCCGGGACAGGGCATGAATGAAAAACTGTTTTTT.

The rearrangement links TRBV19 to TRBJ1-1; D is possibly TRBD1 (5 bases). Germline loops: CDR1 LNHDA, CDR2 SQIVND (reference sequence). The CDR3 length is 13 residues. Trimming took 5 bases from V and 3 from J, leaving 10 bases between them. The CDR3 sequence: CASSLDSYTEAFF. DNA of the CDR3: TGTGCCAGTAGTCTCGACAGTTACACTGAAGCTTTCTTT.

The CDR3 DNA reads TGCAGTGCTAGGCCGGGAGATACGCAGTATTTT. It yields the protein CSARPGDTQYF. The chain has TRBV20-1 and TRBJ2-3; no clear D. Trimming shortened V by 3 bases and J by 5 bases, and 6 bases separated the two germline ends. The V gene's germline CDR1 is DFQATT and CDR2 SNEGSKA (reference sequence). The CDR3 spans 11 residues.

V and J are TRBV19 and TRBJ2-7, with TRBD1 identical over 7 bases. From germline, CDR1 is LNHDA and CDR2 SQIVND (reference sequence). Unmatched junction bases numbered 8, after V lost 2 bases and J lost 7 bases. This CDR3 is built from 14 residues. The CDR3 here is CASSIKQGYGEQYF. The CDR3 DNA follows: TGTGCCAGTAGTATAAAACAGGGGTATGGAGAGCAGTACTTC.

The table lists this clone with a few counts. Here the CDR3 reads CASSLSRGQVRSYGYTF. Written as DNA, the CDR3 is TGTGCCAGCAGTTTATCGCGGGGACAGGTGAGAAGCTATGGCTACACCTTC. The chain joins TRBV27 to TRBJ1-2; 8 positions match TRBD1. Germline V gene lookup returns CDR1 MNHEY and CDR2 SMNVEV (reference sequence). V dropped 0 bases and J dropped 4; count of bases not matched to a gene: 10. The CDR3 has 17 amino acids.

This clone appeared once. V gene TRBV6-5 combines with J gene TRBJ2-1, with D possibly being TRBD2 (7 bases). Germline V gene lookup returns CDR1 MNHEY and CDR2 SVGAGI. V lost 5 bases and J 9 bases, leaving 17 bases between the germline ends. The CDR3 covers 14 residues. The CDR3 region is CASSRGGPFFEQFF. For the CDR3, the DNA is TGTGCCAGCAGTAGGGGGGGCCCTTTTTTTGAGCAGTTCTTC.

This clone showed up just a few times. The chain combines TRBV6-5 with TRBJ1-5; 9 nucleotides match TRBD1. This CDR3 has 13 amino acids. CDR1 and CDR2 (germline): MNHEY, SVGAGI. Germline trimming cut 6 bases from V and 4 bases from J; bases unmatched to any gene: 1. Written as DNA, the CDR3 is TGTGCCAGCAGCGGGACAGGGAATCAGCCCCAGCATTTT. It codes for CASSGTGNQPQHF.

The V and J genes are TRBV10-1 and TRBJ2-5, with 12 bases identical to TRBD2. Trimming took 0 bases from V and 1 from J; bases not matched to a gene: 0. From germline, CDR1 is WNHNN and CDR2 SYGVQD (reference sequence). The CDR3 has 16 residues. CDR3 amino acids: CASSESGLAGQETQYF. For the CDR3, the DNA is TGCGCCAGCAGTGAGTCGGGACTAGCGGGCCAAGAGACCCAGTACTTC.

The rearrangement uses TRBV5-1 and TRBJ2-5, with 9 nucleotides matching TRBD1. V shed 4 bases and J 5 bases; nucleotides not matched to a gene: 9. CDR3 length: 15 amino acids. Germline CDR1 is SGHRS and CDR2 is YFSETQ. Here the CDR3 reads CASSRTGTGMETQYF. In DNA, the CDR3 is TGCGCCAGCAGCAGGACCGGGACAGGGATGGAGACCCAGTACTTC. The variable domain in full, completed from reference TRBV5-1 and TRBJ2-5, reads KAGVTQTPRYLIKTRGQQVTLSCSPISGHRSVSWYQQTPGQGLQFLFEYFSETQRNKGNFPGRFSGRQFSNSRSEMNVSTLELGDSALYLCASSRTGTGMETQYFGPGTRLLVL.

The chain couples TRBV27 to TRBJ1-1; TRBD1 aligns across 8 bases. J was trimmed by 11 bases and V by 3 bases; bases with no gene match: 11. Per the germline V gene, CDR1 is MNHEY and CDR2 is SMNVEV (reference sequence). This CDR3 is built from 14 residues. CDR3 bases: TGTGCCAGCAGTTTTAGGCAGGGGGCCGTGGGGGCTTTCTTT. Its protein is CASSFRQGAVGAFF.

The V gene is TRBV6-5, the J gene TRBJ1-6, with D possibly TRBD1 on 6 matching bases. Trimming took off 6 bases at V and 10 bases at J, with 19 bases between the two ends. The germline V gene has CDR1 MNHEY and CDR2 SVGAGI. CDR3 length: 15 amino acids. The CDR3 protein is CASRHRAFVPSPLHF. The CDR3 DNA reads TGTGCCAGCAGGCACAGGGCTTTTGTACCGTCACCCCTCCACTTT.

The chain recombines TRBV9 with TRBJ2-7, with 8 bases matching TRBD2. J gave up 4 bases and V 0 bases, and 6 bases lay outside the gene matches. CDR3 size: 15 residues. Germline values: CDR1 SGDLS, CDR2 YYNGEE. As DNA, the CDR3 is TGTGCCAGCAGCGTAGAGGGTAGCGGGAATTACGAGCAGTACTTC. Amino acid sequence: CASSVEGSGNYEQYF.

This clone was detected only a few times. The chain uses TRBV11-2 and TRBJ1-2; D uncertain. Between the trimmed V and J ends, which lost 5 bases and 0 bases, there was a span of 13 bases. The CDR3 is 15 amino acids. CDR1 is SGHAT and CDR2 is FQNNGV in the germline V gene. CDR3 DNA: TGTGCCAGCAGCCCCGGACTGGAATCTAACTATGGCTACACCTTC. Translated: CASSPGLESNYGYTF.

This rearrangement joins TRBV28 to TRBJ1-5; TRBD1 aligns across 8 bases. Looked up from germline, CDR1 is MDHEN and CDR2 is SYDVKM. The junction had 9 bases not matched to a gene; V was cut back by 5 bases and J by 6 bases. This CDR3 contains 15 residues. The CDR3, as DNA: TGTGCCAGCAGTGACCATGGACAGGGCCCTCAGCCCCAGCATTTT. It specifies CASSDHGQGPQPQHF.